The entry that follows covers one T cell receptor beta chain sequence. This specimen belongs to a study of blood T cell repertoires in COVID-19. Study context: COVID-19 samples collected from the United States, Italy and Spain covered acute and convalescent phases. PBMCs, B-cell-depleted T cells, or T cells provided the cDNA or gDNA that made up the material.

Study processing details: Scientists estimated how many nucleated cells there were by amplifying reference gene primers. The assay was immunoSEQ multiplex PCR, and TCRdb's table has in-frame clones only and misses some. D and trimming come from the DNA, and the V and J calls and clone size come from that table. The sample yields some 300,000 clones, 85% to 90% seen once. CDR3 length equals 15 residues. Germline loops: CDR1 SGHRS, CDR2 YFSETQ. V lost 2 bases to trimming and J lost 14 bases; unmatched junction nucleotides: 11. Recruitment covered some 25 US areas and drew participants whose ages spanned roughly 18 to 95 years.

V usage is TRBV5-1 and J usage is TRBJ1-4; 11 bases line up with TRBD1. Source material: PBMCs or T cells enriched from blood (not recorded which). The clonotype was recovered from a man aged 30-40 years who had recovered from COVID-19. The chain's CDR3 is CASSFLTGQGERLFF. Here the CDR3 DNA reads TGCGCCAGCAGCTTCCTTACGGGACAGGGGGAACGGCTGTTTTTT.